This T cell receptor (beta chain) stems from a study of cytomegalovirus exposure and HLA in healthy donors. Comment on this clone: Its antigen is unknown.

Whole-study results and caveats: The authors later found HLA-associated TCR beta chains more clonally expanded than equally common others. When presence/absence was analysed, sequencing depth was taken to be roughly uniform across donors. Prediction of most subjects' HLA-A and HLA-B alleles by TCR beta sequences was reportedly accurate.

60 Vbeta and 13 Jbeta primers were used in PCR. Only in-frame clones appear in the TCRdb table, and some are missing; sequencing was by immunoSEQ multiplex PCR. The sample lists some 180,000 clones, roughly 80% occurring once. The source of this sequence is a man aged 40-50 years in good health and CMV-seronegative. Sequenced: PBMCs.

CDR3 sequence (DNA): TGCAGCGTTTTTCATGGGAGGAACACCGGGGAGCTGTTTTTT. Its translation is CSVFHGRNTGELFF. The V gene is TRBV29-1, the J gene TRBJ2-2, with D possibly matching TRBD2 (5 bases). This CDR3 is built from 14 residues. The V gene lost 5 bases and the J gene lost 1 base, with 11 bases spanning the gap. Per germline, CDR1 SQVTM and CDR2 ANQGSEA.